This T cell receptor beta chain was sequenced during a study of immune evolution from preneoplasia to lung adenocarcinoma. Findings and limits, study-wide: Normal lung had the highest top T cell clone frequencies.

This CDR3 has 11 amino acids. Per the germline V gene, CDR1 is GTSNPN and CDR2 is SVGIG (reference sequence). V dropped 0 bases and J dropped 5 bases, with 4 bases sitting between them. Here immunoSEQ multiplex PCR was the method, and the copy in TCRdb shows in-frame clones only, minus some. Here the sample spans thousands of clones, 81% being singletons. A note on this clone: The antigen is unknown.

The rearrangement links TRBV30 to TRBJ2-5; D is undetermined. The sample comprised FFPE adjacent normal lung tissue. This receptor was obtained from a person between 65 and 79 years old with lung adenocarcinoma. In nucleotides, the CDR3 is TGTGCCTGGAGTGTGCGGGAGACCCAGTACTTC. Encoded protein: CAWSVRETQYF.